These 23 T cell receptor beta chains were all obtained from the same sample, sequenced in a study of blood T cell repertoires in COVID-19. The data were produced by immunoSEQ multiplex PCR, yet TCRdb's version contains in-frame clones alone and is incomplete. Altogether roughly 230,000 clones are present, roughly 80% being singletons, with the ten largest covering 7.4%. The source material was peripheral blood. Source of these receptors: a woman in her forties or fifties with acute or convalescent COVID-19.

The chain's CDR3 is CASRLDRLSGNTIYF. In DNA, the CDR3 is TGTGCCAGCAGACTGGACAGACTCTCTGGAAACACCATATATTTT. The genes are TRBV7-2 and TRBJ1-3; the D gene is possibly TRBD1 (6 bases). CDR1 SGHTA and CDR2 FQGNSA come from the germline V gene. The length of the CDR3 is 15 residues. Trimming took off 6 bases at V and 0 bases at J, with 12 bases between the two ends.

J is TRBJ1-5 and V is TRBV2; D ambiguous. Trimming stripped 7 bases from V and 0 bases from J, with 7 bases between. Germline V gives CDR1 SNHLY, CDR2 FYNNEI. This CDR3 spans 13 amino acids. In DNA, the CDR3 is TGTGCCAGCATCGGGGATAGCAATCAGCCCCAGCATTTT. Its protein is CASIGDSNQPQHF.

This clone came up a few times. V usage is TRBV14 and J usage is TRBJ1-2, with D tentatively TRBD1 (5 bases). Germline assignment: CDR1 SGHDN and CDR2 FVKESK. This CDR3 has 15 amino acids. Trimming pared 6 bases from V and 5 bases from J, leaving 19 bases between. The CDR3 nucleotides read TGTGCCAGCAGTAGCCGACAGACGACCTTGTATGGCTACACCTTC. Its protein is CASSSRQTTLYGYTF.

The chain joins TRBV2 to TRBJ1-4, with 7 nucleotides matching TRBD1. CDR1 and CDR2 from the germline V gene are SNHLY and FYNNEI. The V gene end was trimmed by 7 bases and the J gene end by 7 bases; junction bases not matched to a gene: 3. The CDR3 extends over 12 amino acids. The chain's CDR3 is CASITGVEKLFF. CDR3 coding DNA: TGTGCCAGCATTACAGGGGTTGAAAAACTGTTTTTT.

V and J are TRBV5-1 and TRBJ2-3; 8 bases align to TRBD2. The CDR3 consists of 14 residues. V shed 3 bases, J shed 2 bases, and the junction held 2 bases outside the gene matches. Germline V gene sequence: CDR1 SGHRS, CDR2 YFSETQ. The CDR3 DNA is TGCGCCAGCAGCTCTAGCGGGTTCACAGATACGCAGTATTTT. This sequence encodes CASSSSGFTDTQYF.

The genes are TRBV19 and TRBJ2-1; TRBD2 agrees at 7 bases. Germline V lookup: CDR1 LNHDA, CDR2 SQIVND (reference sequence). This CDR3 has 17 residues. V was clipped by 3 bases and J by 2 bases; unmatched bases: 10. CDR3 loop: CASSIFGGSSAYNEQFF. The CDR3 nucleotides read TGTGCCAGTAGTATTTTCGGCGGGAGTTCCGCCTACAATGAGCAGTTCTTC.

V gene TRBV19 combines with J gene TRBJ1-2; TRBD1 might be the D (5 bases). Looked up from germline, CDR1 is LNHDA and CDR2 is SQIVND (reference sequence). V was trimmed by 8 bases and J by 3 bases, leaving 22 bases between them. The CDR3 runs 16 residues. The CDR3 nucleotides read TGTGCCAGTGGGGATGGGGACTCCATTTCATACTATGGCTACACCTTC. This sequence encodes CASGDGDSISYYGYTF. The whole variable domain, filled in from reference TRBV19 and TRBJ1-2, reads DGGITQSPKYLFRKEGQNVTLSCEQNLNHDAMYWYRQDPGQGLRLIYYSQIVNDFQKGDIAEGYSVSREKKESFPLTVTSAQKNPTAFYLCASGDGDSISYYGYTFGSGTRLTVV.

The V call is TRBV6-4, the J call TRBJ2-5; no clear D gene. Trimming cost V 5 bases and J 3 bases, with 10 bases left between them. CDR3 length: 13 amino acids. Germline CDR1 reads MRHNA; CDR2 reads SNTAGT. This chain's CDR3 is CASSREAEETQYF. The CDR3 DNA is TGTGCCAGCAGTAGAGAGGCAGAAGAGACCCAGTACTTC.

The chain combines TRBV5-6 with TRBJ1-2; D not resolved. Trimming took 4 bases from V and 8 from J, leaving 21 bases between them. The CDR3 consists of 15 residues. Germline CDR1 and CDR2: SGHDT and YYEEEE. Written as DNA, the CDR3 is TGTGCCAGCAGCCGGCCTACGGAGGGAAGCAAAGGCTACACCTTC. Protein sequence: CASSRPTEGSKGYTF.

This clone came up once. The rearrangement uses TRBV27 and TRBJ2-7, with D perhaps TRBD1 (6 bases). Germline V lookup: CDR1 MNHEY, CDR2 SMNVEV (reference sequence). The ends were cut back, 5 bases at V and 5 bases at J, with 16 bases in the middle. This CDR3 is 14 amino acids long. Written as DNA, the CDR3 is TGTGCCAGCAGTCTAGGGGGTAGGGAGAACGAGCAGTACTTC. Protein: CASSLGGRENEQYF.

The chain couples TRBV2 to TRBJ2-7; 7 nucleotides agree with TRBD2. Losses at the gene ends were 2 bases for V and 0 bases for J; bases not matched to a gene: 7. CDR1 SNHLY and CDR2 FYNNEI come from the germline V gene. The CDR3 totals 16 residues. The CDR3 bases are TGTGCCAGCAGTGAACGACGGCGGGGGAGCTCCTACGAGCAGTACTTC. Its translation is CASSERRRGSSYEQYF.

This chain connects TRBV5-1 to TRBJ2-5; D is unclear. V dropped 0 bases and J dropped 5 bases, with 14 bases sitting between them. The CDR3 runs to 15 residues. The germline V gene encodes CDR1 SGHRS and CDR2 YFSETQ. The CDR3 DNA is TGCGCCAGCAGCTTGGCCTTAGATTATCATGAGACCCAGTACTTC. This encodes CASSLALDYHETQYF.

The chain has TRBV28 and TRBJ2-7; 7 positions match TRBD1. This CDR3 is built from 16 residues. The junction had 9 bases not matched to a gene; V was cut back by 1 base and J by 3 bases. In germline, CDR1 is MDHEN, CDR2 SYDVKM. CDR3 nucleotide sequence: TGTGCCAGCAGTTTATCTCCGGGACAGATAGACTACGAGCAGTACTTC. As protein: CASSLSPGQIDYEQYF.

The rearrangement uses TRBV5-1 and TRBJ2-7; 8 bases are a match to TRBD2. Germline CDR1 and CDR2: SGHRS and YFSETQ. The junction had 7 bases not matched to a gene; V was cut back by 5 bases and J by 0 bases. The CDR3 runs to 15 residues. The CDR3: CASRPQAGDSYEQYF. The CDR3 region has the DNA TGCGCCAGCAGACCCCAAGCGGGAGACTCCTACGAGCAGTACTTC.

The chain employs TRBV6-2 or TRBV6-3 and TRBJ1-6; 7 nucleotides line up with TRBD1. The CDR3 is made up of 14 amino acids. The V segment lost 4 bases and the J segment 9 bases; nucleotides outside the gene matches: 6. Germline CDR1 MNHEY, CDR2 SVGEGT. The CDR3 sequence is CASSSGQPGSPLHF. As DNA, the CDR3 is TGTGCCAGCAGTTCGGGACAGCCCGGTTCACCCCTCCACTTT.

The rearrangement links TRBV27 to TRBJ2-3; 7 bases align to TRBD2. The germline V gene has CDR1 MNHEY and CDR2 SMNVEV (reference sequence). CDR3 length: 16 amino acids. Losses at the gene ends were 1 base for V and 0 bases for J; bases not matched to a gene: 4. Here the CDR3 DNA reads TGTGCCAGCAGTTTATTGGGGGGGGTCAGCACAGATACGCAGTATTTT. Its protein product is CASSLLGGVSTDTQYF.

The V gene is TRBV12-3 or TRBV12-4, the J gene TRBJ2-7; tentative D call: TRBD2 (7 bases). The CDR3 is 13 amino acids. The ends were cut back, 6 bases at V and 2 bases at J, with 11 bases in the middle. The DNA for the CDR3 is TGTGCCAGCAGCCGGGGGGCTACCTACGAGCAGTACTTC. Its protein is CASSRGATYEQYF.

J is TRBJ1-4 and V is TRBV4-1; TRBD1 matches at 8 bases. Germline CDR1 reads MGHRA; CDR2 reads YSYEKL. The CDR3 contains 14 residues. The trim removed 4 bases at V and 6 bases at J, leaving 4 bases unmatched. CDR3 nucleotides: TGCGCCAGCAGCCCCGGACAGGGTCATGAAAAACTGTTTTTT. Its protein is CASSPGQGHEKLFF.

The chain carries TRBV27 and TRBJ2-1, with 8 bases matching TRBD1. CDR3 length: 13 residues. Per the germline V gene, CDR1 is MNHEY and CDR2 is SMNVEV (reference sequence). V gave up 2 bases and J gave up 8 bases; unmatched junction bases: 2. Written as DNA, the CDR3 is TGTGCCAGCAGTTTACAGGGGGCTGATGAGCAGTTCTTC. It yields the protein CASSLQGADEQFF.

The chain combines TRBV5-5 with TRBJ2-3, with a weak D call TRBD1 (5 bases). The V gene's germline CDR1 is SGHKS and CDR2 YYEKEE (reference sequence). The CDR3 sequence is 16 residues long. Trimming took 4 bases from V and 0 from J, leaving 15 bases between them. This CDR3 reads CASSAQTASSTDTQYF. CDR3 bases: TGTGCCAGCAGCGCCCAGACAGCCTCTAGCACAGATACGCAGTATTTT.

The chain couples TRBV25-1 to TRBJ1-6; 9 bases line up with TRBD1. The ends lost 6 bases at V and 9 bases at J; junction bases unmatched: 6. The CDR3 consists of 14 residues. The germline V gene has CDR1 MGHDK and CDR2 SYGVNS. The CDR3 nucleotides are TGTGCCAGCAGATCCGGGACAGGGCGTTCACCCCTCCACTTT. Its protein product is CASRSGTGRSPLHF.

The chain is built from TRBV5-4 and TRBJ2-1; the D is unclear. V was trimmed by 4 bases and J by 7 bases, leaving 12 bases between them. The germline gives CDR1 SGHNT, CDR2 YYREEE (reference sequence). The CDR3 loop spans 13 amino acids. The CDR3 nucleotides are TGTGCCAGCAGCCACCCGACTCGGAATGAGCAGTTCTTC. Its translation is CASSHPTRNEQFF.

The chain joins TRBV6-5 to TRBJ2-7, with TRBD2 as a possible D gene (5 bases). Trimming stripped 6 bases from V and 0 bases from J, with 12 bases between. The CDR3 has 14 residues. The V gene's germline CDR1 is MNHEY and CDR2 SVGAGI. Here the CDR3 DNA reads TGTGCCAGCAGCCGAAAGGAGGTCTCCTACGAGCAGTACTTC. Residues: CASSRKEVSYEQYF.